The sequence of this T cell receptor (beta chain) was determined in a study of T cell repertoires in breast cancer. Notes on this clonotype: The junction and the germline gene differ at one end; a read error may be behind it.

A second nested PCR with blocking oligonucleotides suppressed unpaired genes. TCRdb processed the emulsion pairing reads anew with MiXCR; each CDR3 protein has one entry. The table lists under 850 distinct CDR3 sequences, over 30% of them singletons, with 23% in the top ten. Paired alpha-beta TCRs of CD8+ T cells were analyzed by expanded emulsion RT-PCR. CDR1 is SGHTA, CDR2 FQGTGA, per germline. The CDR3 sequence is 15 residues long. This sequence joins TRBV7-3 and TRBJ2-7; D possibly corresponds to TRBD2 (5 bases). This receptor was identified in a pool of human donors with breast cancer or a healthy control (not recorded which). Sequenced input: CD8+ T cells. The DNA of the CDR3 is TGTACCAGCAGCGTAAGTTCCGGGATTTGGGACGAGCAGTACTTC. Translation: CTSSVSSGIWDEQYF.